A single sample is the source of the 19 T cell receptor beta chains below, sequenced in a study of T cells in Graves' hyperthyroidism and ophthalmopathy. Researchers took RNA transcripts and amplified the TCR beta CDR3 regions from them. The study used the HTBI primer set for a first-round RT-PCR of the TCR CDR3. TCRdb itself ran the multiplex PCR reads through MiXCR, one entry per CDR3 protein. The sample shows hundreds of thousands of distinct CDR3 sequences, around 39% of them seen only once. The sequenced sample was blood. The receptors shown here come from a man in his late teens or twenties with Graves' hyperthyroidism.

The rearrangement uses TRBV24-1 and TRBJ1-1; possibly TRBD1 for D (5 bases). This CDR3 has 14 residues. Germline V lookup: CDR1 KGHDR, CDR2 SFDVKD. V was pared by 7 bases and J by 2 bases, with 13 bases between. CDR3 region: CATRGPGVNTEAFF. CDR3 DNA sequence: TGTGCCACCAGGGGACCGGGGGTAAACACTGAAGCTTTCTTT.

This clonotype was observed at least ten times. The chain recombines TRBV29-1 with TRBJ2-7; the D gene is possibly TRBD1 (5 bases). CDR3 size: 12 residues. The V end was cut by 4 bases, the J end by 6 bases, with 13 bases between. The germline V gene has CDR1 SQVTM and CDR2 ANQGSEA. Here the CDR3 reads CSVGTGQGEQYF. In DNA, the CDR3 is TGCAGCGTTGGAACCGGGCAGGGCGAGCAGTACTTC.

The CDR3 DNA is TGCGCCAGCAGCCAAAGGCTACTAAGCCGGGAAAACACTGAAGCTTTCTTT. Protein sequence: CASSQRLLSRENTEAFF. The chain employs TRBV4-1 and TRBJ1-1, with D uncertain. Germline-derived CDR1 and CDR2 are MGHRA and YSYEKL. V gave up 2 bases and J gave up 2 bases, with 18 bases separating them. There are 17 residues in the CDR3.

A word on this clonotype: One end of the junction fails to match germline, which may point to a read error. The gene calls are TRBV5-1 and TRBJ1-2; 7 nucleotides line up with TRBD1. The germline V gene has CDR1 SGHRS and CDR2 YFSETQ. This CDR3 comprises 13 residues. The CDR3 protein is CASSLEGAHGYTF. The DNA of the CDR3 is TGTGCCAGCAGCTTGGAGGGGGCCCATGGCTACACCTTC.

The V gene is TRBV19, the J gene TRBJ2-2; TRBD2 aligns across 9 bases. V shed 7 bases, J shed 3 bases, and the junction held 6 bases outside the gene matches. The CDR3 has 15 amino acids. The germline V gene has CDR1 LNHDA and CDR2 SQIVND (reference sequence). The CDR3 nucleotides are TGTGCCAGTATTCGTAGCGGGAGTTACACCGGGGAGCTGTTTTTT. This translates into CASIRSGSYTGELFF.

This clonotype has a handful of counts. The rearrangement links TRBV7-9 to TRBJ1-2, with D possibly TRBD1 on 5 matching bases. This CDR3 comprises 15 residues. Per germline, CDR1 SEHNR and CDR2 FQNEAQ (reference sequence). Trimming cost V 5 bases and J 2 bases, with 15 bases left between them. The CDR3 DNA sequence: TGTGCCAGCAGCCAAGCGCTAGGGGACAACTATGGCTACACCTTC. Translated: CASSQALGDNYGYTF.

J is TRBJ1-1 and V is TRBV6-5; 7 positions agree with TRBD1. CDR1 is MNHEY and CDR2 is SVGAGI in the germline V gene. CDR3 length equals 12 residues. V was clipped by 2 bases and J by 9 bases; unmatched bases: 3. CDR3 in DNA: TGTGCCAGCAGTTACGGGGACAGTAAAGCTTTCTTT. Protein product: CASSYGDSKAFF.

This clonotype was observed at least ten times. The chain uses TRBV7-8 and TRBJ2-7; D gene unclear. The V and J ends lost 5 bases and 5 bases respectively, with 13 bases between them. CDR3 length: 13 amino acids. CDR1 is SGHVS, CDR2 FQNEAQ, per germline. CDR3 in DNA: TGTGCCAGCAGCGGTCTCCCCGATCACGAGCAGTACTTC. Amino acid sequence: CASSGLPDHEQYF. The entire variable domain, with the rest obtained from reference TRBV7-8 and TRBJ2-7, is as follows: GAGVSQSPRYKVAKRGQDVALRCDPISGHVSLFWYQQALGQGPEFLTYFQNEAQLDKSGLPSDRFFAERPEGSVSTLKIQRTQQEDSAVYLCASSGLPDHEQYFGPGTRLTVT.

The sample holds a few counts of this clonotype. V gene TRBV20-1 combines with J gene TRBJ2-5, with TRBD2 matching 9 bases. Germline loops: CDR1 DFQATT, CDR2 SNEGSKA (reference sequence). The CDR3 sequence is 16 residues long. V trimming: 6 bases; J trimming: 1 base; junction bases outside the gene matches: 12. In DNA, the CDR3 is TGCAGTGCCCCCGATCGCAATAGCGGGGGCCAAGAGACCCAGTACTTC. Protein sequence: CSAPDRNSGGQETQYF.

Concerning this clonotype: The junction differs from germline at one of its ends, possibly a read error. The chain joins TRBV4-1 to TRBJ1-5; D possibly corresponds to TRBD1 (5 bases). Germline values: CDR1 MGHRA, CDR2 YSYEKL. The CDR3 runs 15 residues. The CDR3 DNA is TGTGCCAGCAGCCCCGGCGGGGGTGGCAATCAGCCCCAGCATTTT. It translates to CASSPGGGGNQPQHF.

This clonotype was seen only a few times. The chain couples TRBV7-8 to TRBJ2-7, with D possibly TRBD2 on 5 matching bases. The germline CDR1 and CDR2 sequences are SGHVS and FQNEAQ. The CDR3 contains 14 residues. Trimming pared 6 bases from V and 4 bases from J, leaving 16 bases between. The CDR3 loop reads CASSRLGWEYEQYF. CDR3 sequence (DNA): TGTGCCAGCAGTCGACTCGGGTGGGAGTACGAGCAGTACTTC.

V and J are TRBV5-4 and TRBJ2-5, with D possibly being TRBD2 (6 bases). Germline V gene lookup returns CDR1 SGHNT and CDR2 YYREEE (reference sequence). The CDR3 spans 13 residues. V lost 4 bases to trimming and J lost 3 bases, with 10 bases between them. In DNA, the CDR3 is TGTGCCAGCAGCGGGGACTTAAAAGAGACCCAGTACTTC. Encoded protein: CASSGDLKETQYF.

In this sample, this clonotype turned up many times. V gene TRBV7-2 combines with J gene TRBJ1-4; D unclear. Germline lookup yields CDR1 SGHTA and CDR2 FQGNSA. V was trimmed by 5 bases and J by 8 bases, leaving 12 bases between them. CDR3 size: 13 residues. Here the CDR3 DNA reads TGTGCCAGCAGCGCCCGGTCCTCCGAAAAACTGTTTTTT. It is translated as CASSARSSEKLFF.

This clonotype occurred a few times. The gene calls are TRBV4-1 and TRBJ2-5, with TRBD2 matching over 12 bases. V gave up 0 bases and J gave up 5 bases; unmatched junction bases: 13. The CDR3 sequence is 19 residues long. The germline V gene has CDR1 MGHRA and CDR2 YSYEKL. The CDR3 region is CASSQEPGLAGGRTETQYF. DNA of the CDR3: TGCGCCAGCAGCCAAGAGCCGGGGCTAGCGGGAGGGAGGACGGAGACCCAGTACTTC.

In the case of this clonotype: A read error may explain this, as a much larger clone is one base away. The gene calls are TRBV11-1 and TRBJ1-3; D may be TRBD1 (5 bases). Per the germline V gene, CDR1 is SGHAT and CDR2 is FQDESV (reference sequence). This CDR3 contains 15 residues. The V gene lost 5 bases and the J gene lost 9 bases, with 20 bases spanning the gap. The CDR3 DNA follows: TGTGCCAGCAGCCTCTACCTGACAGAGGCACGCACCATATATTTT. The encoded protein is CASSLYLTEARTIYF.

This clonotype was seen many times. The CDR3 region has the DNA TGCAGTGCTGTGGGGGAAGGCTACACCTTC. This gives the protein CSAVGEGYTF. The rearrangement uses TRBV20-1 and TRBJ1-2, with D tentatively TRBD1 (5 bases). The length of the CDR3 is 10 residues. Germline V gene data show CDR1 as DFQATT and CDR2 as SNEGSKA (reference sequence). V was clipped by 5 bases and J by 8 bases, with 9 bases between them.

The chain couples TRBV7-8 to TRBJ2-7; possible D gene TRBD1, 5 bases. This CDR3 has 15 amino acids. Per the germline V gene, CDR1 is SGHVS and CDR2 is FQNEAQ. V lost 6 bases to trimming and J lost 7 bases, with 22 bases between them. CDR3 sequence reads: CASSLKGAPLGEQYF. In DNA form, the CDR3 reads TGTGCCAGCAGTCTGAAAGGGGCCCCCCTGGGAGAGCAGTACTTC.

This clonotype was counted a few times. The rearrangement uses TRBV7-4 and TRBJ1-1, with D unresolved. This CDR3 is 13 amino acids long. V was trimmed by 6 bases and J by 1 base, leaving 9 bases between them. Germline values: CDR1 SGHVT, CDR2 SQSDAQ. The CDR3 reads CASSYIWNTEAFF. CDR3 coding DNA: TGTGCCAGCAGTTATATCTGGAACACTGAAGCTTTCTTT.

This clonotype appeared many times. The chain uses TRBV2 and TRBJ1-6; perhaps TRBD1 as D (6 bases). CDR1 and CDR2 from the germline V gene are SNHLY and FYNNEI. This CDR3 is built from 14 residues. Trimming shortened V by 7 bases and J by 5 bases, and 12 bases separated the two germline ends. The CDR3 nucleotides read TGTGCCAGCAACGGGGGCGCACATAATTCACCCCTCCACTTT. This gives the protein CASNGGAHNSPLHF. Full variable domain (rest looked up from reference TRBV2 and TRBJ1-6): EPEVTQTPSHQVTQMGQEVILRCVPISNHLYFYWYRQILGQKVEFLVSFYNNEISEKSEIFDDQFSVERPDGSNFTLKIRSTKLEDSAMYFCASNGGAHNSPLHFGNGTRLTVT.